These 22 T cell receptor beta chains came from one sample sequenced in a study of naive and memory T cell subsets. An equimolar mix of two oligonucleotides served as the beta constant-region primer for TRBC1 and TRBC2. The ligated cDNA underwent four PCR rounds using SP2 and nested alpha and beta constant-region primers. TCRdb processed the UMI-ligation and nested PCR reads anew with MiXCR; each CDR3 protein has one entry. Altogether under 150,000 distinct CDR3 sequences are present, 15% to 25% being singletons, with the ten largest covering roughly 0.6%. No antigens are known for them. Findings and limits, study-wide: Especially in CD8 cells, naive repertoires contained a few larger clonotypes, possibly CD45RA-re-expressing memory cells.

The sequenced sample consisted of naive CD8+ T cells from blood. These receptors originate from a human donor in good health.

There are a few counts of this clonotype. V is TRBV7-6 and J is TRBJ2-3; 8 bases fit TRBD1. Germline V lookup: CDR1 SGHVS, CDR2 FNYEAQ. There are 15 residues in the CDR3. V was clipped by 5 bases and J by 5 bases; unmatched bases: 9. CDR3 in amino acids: CASSLHRGFEDTQYF. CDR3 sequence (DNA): TGTGCCAGCAGCCTCCACAGGGGGTTCGAAGATACGCAGTATTTT.

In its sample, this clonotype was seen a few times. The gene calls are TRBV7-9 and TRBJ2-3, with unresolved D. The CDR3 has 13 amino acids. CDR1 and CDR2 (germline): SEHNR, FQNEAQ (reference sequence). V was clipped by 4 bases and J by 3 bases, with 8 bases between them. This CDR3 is CASSSRDTDTQYF. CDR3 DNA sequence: TGTGCCAGCAGCTCAAGGGATACAGATACGCAGTATTTT.

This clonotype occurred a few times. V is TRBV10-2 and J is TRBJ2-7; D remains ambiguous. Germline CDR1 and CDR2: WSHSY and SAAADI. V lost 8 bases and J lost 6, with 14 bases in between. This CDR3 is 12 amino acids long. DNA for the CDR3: TGCGCCAGCGAAGGCCCCGAAGGCGAGCAGTACTTC. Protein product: CASEGPEGEQYF.

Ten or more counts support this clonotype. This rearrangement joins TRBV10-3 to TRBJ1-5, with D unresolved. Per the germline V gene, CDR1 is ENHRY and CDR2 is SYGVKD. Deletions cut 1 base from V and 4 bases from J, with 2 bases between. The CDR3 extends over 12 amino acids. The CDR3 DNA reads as TGTGCCATCAGTGAGTTTAATCAGCCCCAGCATTTT. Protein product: CAISEFNQPQHF.

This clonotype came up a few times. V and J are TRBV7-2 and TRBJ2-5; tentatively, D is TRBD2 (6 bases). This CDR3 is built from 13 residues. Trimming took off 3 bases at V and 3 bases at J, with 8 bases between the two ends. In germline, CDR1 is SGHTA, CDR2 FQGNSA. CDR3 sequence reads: CASSFGGKETQYF. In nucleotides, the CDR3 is TGTGCCAGCAGCTTTGGCGGGAAAGAGACCCAGTACTTC.

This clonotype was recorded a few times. The DNA for the CDR3 is TGTGCCAGCAGCGGGATGTTGAGCGGGAACACAGATACGCAGTATTTT. This encodes CASSGMLSGNTDTQYF. The chain recombines TRBV9 with TRBJ2-3, with 7 bases aligning to TRBD2. The CDR3 is made up of 16 amino acids. Germline V CDR1 and CDR2: SGDLS, YYNGEE. Germline trimming cut 3 bases from V and 2 bases from J; bases unmatched to any gene: 9.

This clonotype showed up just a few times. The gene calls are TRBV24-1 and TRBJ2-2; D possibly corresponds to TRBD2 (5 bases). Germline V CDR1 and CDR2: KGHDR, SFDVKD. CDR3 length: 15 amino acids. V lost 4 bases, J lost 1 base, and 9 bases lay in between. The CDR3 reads CATSDPAGNTGELFF. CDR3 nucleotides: TGTGCCACCAGTGACCCTGCGGGGAACACCGGGGAGCTGTTTTTT.

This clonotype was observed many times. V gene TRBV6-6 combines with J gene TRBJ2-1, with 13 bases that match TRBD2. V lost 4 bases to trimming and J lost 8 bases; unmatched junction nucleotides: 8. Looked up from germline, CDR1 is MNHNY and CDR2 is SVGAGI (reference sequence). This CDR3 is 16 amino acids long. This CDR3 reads CASSSGLAGARHEQFF. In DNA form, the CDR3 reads TGTGCCAGCAGTTCCGGACTAGCGGGAGCAAGGCATGAGCAGTTCTTC.

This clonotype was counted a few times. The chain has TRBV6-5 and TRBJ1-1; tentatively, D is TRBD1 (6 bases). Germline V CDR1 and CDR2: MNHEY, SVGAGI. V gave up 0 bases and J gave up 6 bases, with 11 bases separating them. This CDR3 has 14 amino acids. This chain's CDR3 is CASSYSDSGAEAFF. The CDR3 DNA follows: TGTGCCAGCAGTTACTCAGACTCAGGGGCTGAAGCTTTCTTT.

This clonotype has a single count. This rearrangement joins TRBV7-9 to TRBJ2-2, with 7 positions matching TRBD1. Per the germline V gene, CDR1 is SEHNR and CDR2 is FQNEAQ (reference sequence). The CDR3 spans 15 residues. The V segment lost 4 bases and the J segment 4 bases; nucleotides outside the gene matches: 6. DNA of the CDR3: TGTGCCAGCAGCTCCCGGGACAGCCGCACCGGGGAGCTGTTTTTT. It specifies CASSSRDSRTGELFF. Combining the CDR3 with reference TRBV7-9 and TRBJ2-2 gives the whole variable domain DTGVSQNPRHKITKRGQNVTFRCDPISEHNRLYWYRQTLGQGPEFLTYFQNEAQLEKSRLLSDRFSAERPKGSFSTLEIQRTEQGDSAMYLCASSSRDSRTGELFFGEGSRLTVL.

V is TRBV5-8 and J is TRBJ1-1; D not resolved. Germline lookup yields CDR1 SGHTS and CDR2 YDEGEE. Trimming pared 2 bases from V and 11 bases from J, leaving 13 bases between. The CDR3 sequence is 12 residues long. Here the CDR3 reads CASSFIPREAFF. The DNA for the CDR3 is TGTGCCAGCAGCTTCATCCCCCGGGAGGCTTTCTTT.

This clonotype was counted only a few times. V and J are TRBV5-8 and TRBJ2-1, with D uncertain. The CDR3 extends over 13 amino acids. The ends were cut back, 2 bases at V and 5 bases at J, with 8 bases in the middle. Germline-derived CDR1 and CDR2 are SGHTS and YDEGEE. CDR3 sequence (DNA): TGTGCCAGCAGCTTCAACAGTCACAATGAGCAGTTCTTC. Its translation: CASSFNSHNEQFF.

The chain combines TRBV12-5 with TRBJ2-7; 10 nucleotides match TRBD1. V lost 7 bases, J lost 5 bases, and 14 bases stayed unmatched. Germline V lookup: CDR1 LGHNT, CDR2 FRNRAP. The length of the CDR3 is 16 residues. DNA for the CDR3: TGTGCTAGTGCCCCCAGTAGGACAGGGGGGTCCGACGAGCAGTACTTC. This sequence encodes CASAPSRTGGSDEQYF.

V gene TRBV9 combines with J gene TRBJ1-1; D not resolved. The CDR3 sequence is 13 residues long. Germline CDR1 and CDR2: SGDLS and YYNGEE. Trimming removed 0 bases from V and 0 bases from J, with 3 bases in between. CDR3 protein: CASSVELNTEAFF. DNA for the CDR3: TGTGCCAGCAGCGTAGAGCTGAACACTGAAGCTTTCTTT.

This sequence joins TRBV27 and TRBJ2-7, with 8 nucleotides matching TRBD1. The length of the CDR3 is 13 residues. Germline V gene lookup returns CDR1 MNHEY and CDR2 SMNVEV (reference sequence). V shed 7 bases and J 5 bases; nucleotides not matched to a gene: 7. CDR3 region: CASTRQGSDEQYF. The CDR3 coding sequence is TGTGCCAGCACACGACAGGGGTCAGACGAGCAGTACTTC.

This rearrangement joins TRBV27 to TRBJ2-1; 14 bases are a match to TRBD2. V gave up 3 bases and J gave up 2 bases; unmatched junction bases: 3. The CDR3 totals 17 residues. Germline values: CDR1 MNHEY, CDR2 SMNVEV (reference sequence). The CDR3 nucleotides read TGTGCCAGCAGTTTCGGGACTAGCGGGGGAGCCTACAATGAGCAGTTCTTC. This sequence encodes CASSFGTSGGAYNEQFF.

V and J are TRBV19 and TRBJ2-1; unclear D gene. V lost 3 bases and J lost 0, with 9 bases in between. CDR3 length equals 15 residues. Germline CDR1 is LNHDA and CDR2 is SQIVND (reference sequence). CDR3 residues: CASSMSLSSYNEQFF. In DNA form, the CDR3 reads TGTGCCAGTAGTATGTCCCTGAGCTCCTACAATGAGCAGTTCTTC.

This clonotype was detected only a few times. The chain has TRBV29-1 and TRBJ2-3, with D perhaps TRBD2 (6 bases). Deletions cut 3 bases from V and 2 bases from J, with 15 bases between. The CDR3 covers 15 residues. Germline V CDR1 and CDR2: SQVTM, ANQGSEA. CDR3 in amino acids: CSVDPSEGNTDTQYF. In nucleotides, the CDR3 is TGCAGCGTTGACCCTAGCGAGGGGAACACAGATACGCAGTATTTT.

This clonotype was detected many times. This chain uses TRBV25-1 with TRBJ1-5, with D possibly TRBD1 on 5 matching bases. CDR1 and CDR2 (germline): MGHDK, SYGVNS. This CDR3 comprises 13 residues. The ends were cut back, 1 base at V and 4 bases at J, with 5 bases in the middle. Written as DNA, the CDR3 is TGTGCCAGCAGTGAATCAGGGAATCAGCCCCAGCATTTT. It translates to CASSESGNQPQHF.

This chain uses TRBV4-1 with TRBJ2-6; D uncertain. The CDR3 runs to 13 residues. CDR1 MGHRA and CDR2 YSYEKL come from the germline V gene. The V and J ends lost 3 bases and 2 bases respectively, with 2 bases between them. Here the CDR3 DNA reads TGCGCCAGCAGCCACCCTGGGGCCAACGTCCTGACTTTC. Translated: CASSHPGANVLTF.

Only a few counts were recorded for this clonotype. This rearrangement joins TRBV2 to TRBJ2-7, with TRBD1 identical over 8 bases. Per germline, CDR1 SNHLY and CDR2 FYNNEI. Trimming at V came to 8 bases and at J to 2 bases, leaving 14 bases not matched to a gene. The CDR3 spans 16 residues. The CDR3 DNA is TGTGCCAGCCGGGCGGACGCCGGACAGGGAGCCTACGAGCAGTACTTC. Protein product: CASRADAGQGAYEQYF. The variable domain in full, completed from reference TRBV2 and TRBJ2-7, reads EPEVTQTPSHQVTQMGQEVILRCVPISNHLYFYWYRQILGQKVEFLVSFYNNEISEKSEIFDDQFSVERPDGSNFTLKIRSTKLEDSAMYFCASRADAGQGAYEQYFGPGTRLTVT.

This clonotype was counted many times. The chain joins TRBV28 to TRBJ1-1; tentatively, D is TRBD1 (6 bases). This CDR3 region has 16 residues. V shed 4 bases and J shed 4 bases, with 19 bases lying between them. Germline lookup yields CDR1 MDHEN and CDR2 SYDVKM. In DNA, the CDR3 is TGTGCCAGCAGTTCTCCTTACAGGGCCGGTAGCACTGAAGCTTTCTTT. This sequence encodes CASSSPYRAGSTEAFF.